Following are 12 T cell receptor beta chains from one sample sequenced in a study of CD8+ T cells in alopecia areata. In each case, RNA was isolated and then reverse transcribed into cDNA as the sequencing template. The assay was immunoSEQ multiplex PCR, and TCRdb's table has in-frame clones only and misses some. The repertoire includes more than 95,000 clones, roughly 57% of them detected once, and around 5.7% sits in the top ten. This sample's treatment: oral pan-JAK inhibitor, 5-10 mg twice daily. The sample was CD4+ T cells sorted from blood, taken at week 4, from a patient treated with tofacitinib. The receptors were gathered from a human donor with alopecia areata.

The rearrangement links TRBV4-3 to TRBJ1-2, with a possible D match to TRBD1 (5 bases). CDR3 length: 15 residues. V dropped 1 base and J dropped 4 bases, with 13 bases sitting between them. Per the germline V gene, CDR1 is LGHNA and CDR2 is YSLEER. As DNA, the CDR3 is TGCGCCAGCAGCCAAGGGAGTGTTAGGGGCTATGGCTACACCTTC. Its protein product is CASSQGSVRGYGYTF.

V usage is TRBV18 and J usage is TRBJ2-1; perhaps TRBD2 as D (6 bases). Germline V CDR1 and CDR2: KGHSH, LQKENI. This CDR3 is built from 14 residues. V was trimmed by 3 bases and J by 6 bases, leaving 12 bases between them. DNA of the CDR3: TGTGCCAGCTCACCCCCTCTGGGGGGCAATGAGCAGTTCTTC. It translates to CASSPPLGGNEQFF.

The chain uses TRBV27 and TRBJ2-7, with 7 bases aligning to TRBD1. V lost 5 bases, J lost 4 bases, and 11 bases stayed unmatched. CDR1 and CDR2 (germline): MNHEY, SMNVEV (reference sequence). The CDR3 runs to 15 residues. The CDR3 region is CASSPTSTGKYEQYF. Written as DNA, the CDR3 is TGTGCCAGCAGTCCCACGTCGACAGGGAAGTACGAGCAGTACTTC.

This clone was detected a few times. The rearrangement links TRBV5-1 to TRBJ2-4; TRBD2 might be the D (6 bases). Germline loops: CDR1 SGHRS, CDR2 YFSETQ. This CDR3 spans 15 amino acids. V lost 3 bases and J 6 bases, leaving 16 bases between the germline ends. The CDR3 loop is CASSSGGTQGNIQYF. The CDR3 region has the DNA TGCGCCAGCAGCTCGGGCGGGACTCAAGGAAACATTCAGTACTTC. Based on the CDR3 plus reference TRBV5-1 and TRBJ2-4, the full variable domain is KAGVTQTPRYLIKTRGQQVTLSCSPISGHRSVSWYQQTPGQGLQFLFEYFSETQRNKGNFPGRFSGRQFSNSRSEMNVSTLELGDSALYLCASSSGGTQGNIQYFGAGTRLSVL.

This clone appeared a few times. The V and J genes are TRBV9 and TRBJ2-5; 13 nucleotides agree with TRBD2. Germline assignment: CDR1 SGDLS and CDR2 YYNGEE. V lost 4 bases, J lost 4 bases, and 7 bases stayed unmatched. The CDR3 has 16 amino acids. The CDR3: CASSLGLAGVPETQYF. CDR3 nucleotides: TGTGCCAGCAGCCTCGGACTAGCGGGAGTTCCAGAGACCCAGTACTTC.

This clone was observed a single time. This chain uses TRBV28 with TRBJ2-2; D might be TRBD1 or TRBD2, each matching 5 bases. Trimming removed 5 bases at V and 3 bases at J, with 16 bases between. The CDR3 totals 16 residues. Per the germline V gene, CDR1 is MDHEN and CDR2 is SYDVKM. The CDR3 DNA reads TGTGCCAGCAGTCAACCGGGACCCGATGACACCGGGGAGCTGTTTTTT. Its protein product is CASSQPGPDDTGELFF.

This chain connects TRBV29-1 to TRBJ2-3; unclear D gene. This CDR3 comprises 13 residues. Germline V lookup: CDR1 SQVTM, CDR2 ANQGSEA. Trimming removed 4 bases at V and 2 bases at J, with 10 bases between. The CDR3 reads CSVALRFTDTQYF. DNA for the CDR3: TGCAGCGTTGCTTTGCGGTTCACAGATACGCAGTATTTT.

The CDR3 DNA reads as TGCAGCGTTGAAGACCCACCCAACAATGAGCAGTTCTTC. Its protein is CSVEDPPNNEQFF. The genes are TRBV29-1 and TRBJ2-1, with no clear D. The CDR3 loop spans 13 amino acids. V lost 0 bases and J 5 bases, leaving 8 bases between the germline ends. CDR1 SQVTM and CDR2 ANQGSEA come from the germline V gene.

Here the CDR3 reads CASSPGQGSLTKNIQYF. CDR3 DNA sequence: TGTGCCAGCTCACCTGGACAGGGGTCGCTTACCAAAAACATTCAGTACTTC. V gene TRBV18 combines with J gene TRBJ2-4; 9 bases are shared with TRBD1. The CDR3 is 17 residues long. V lost 3 bases, J lost 2 bases, and 8 bases stayed unmatched. Germline CDR1 reads KGHSH; CDR2 reads LQKENI.

The J gene is TRBJ1-1, the V gene TRBV4-3; the D is unclear. From germline, CDR1 is LGHNA and CDR2 YSLEER. This CDR3 is built from 15 residues. Trimming took off 3 bases at V and 1 base at J, with 12 bases between the two ends. CDR3 sequence (DNA): TGCGCCAGCAGCCACGCGATAACAGCGAACACTGAAGCTTTCTTT. This sequence encodes CASSHAITANTEAFF.

The chain links TRBV5-1 to TRBJ2-7; perhaps D is TRBD1 or TRBD2 (5 bases each). Germline loops: CDR1 SGHRS, CDR2 YFSETQ. V gave up 4 bases and J gave up 5 bases, with 13 bases separating them. The CDR3 is 13 residues long. The CDR3 sequence: CASSLTGLNEQYF. The CDR3 DNA sequence: TGCGCCAGCAGCCTTACAGGACTCAACGAGCAGTACTTC.

The rearrangement links TRBV7-9 to TRBJ2-3; no clear D gene. This CDR3 has 14 residues. Per the germline V gene, CDR1 is SEHNR and CDR2 is FQNEAQ (reference sequence). Trimming stripped 5 bases from V and 3 bases from J, with 12 bases between. The CDR3, as DNA: TGTGCCAGCAGCCTTAACATAAAAACAGATACGCAGTATTTT. This gives the protein CASSLNIKTDTQYF.